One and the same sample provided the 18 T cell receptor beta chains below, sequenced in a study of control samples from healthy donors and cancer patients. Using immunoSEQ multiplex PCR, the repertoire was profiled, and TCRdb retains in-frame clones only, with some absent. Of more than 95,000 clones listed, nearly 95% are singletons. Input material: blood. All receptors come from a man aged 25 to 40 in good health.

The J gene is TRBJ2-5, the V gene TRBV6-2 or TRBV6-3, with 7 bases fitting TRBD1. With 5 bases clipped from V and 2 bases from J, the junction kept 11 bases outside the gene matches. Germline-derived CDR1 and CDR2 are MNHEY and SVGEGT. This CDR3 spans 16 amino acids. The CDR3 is CASSQQNGQEQETQYF. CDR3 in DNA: TGTGCCAGCAGTCAACAGAATGGACAGGAGCAAGAGACCCAGTACTTC.

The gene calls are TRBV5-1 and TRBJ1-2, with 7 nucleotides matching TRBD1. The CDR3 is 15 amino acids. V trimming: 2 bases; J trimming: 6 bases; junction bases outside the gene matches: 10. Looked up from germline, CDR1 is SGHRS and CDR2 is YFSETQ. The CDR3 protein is CASSFLTGVGDGYTF. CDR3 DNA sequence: TGCGCCAGCAGCTTCCTAACAGGGGTTGGGGATGGCTACACCTTC.

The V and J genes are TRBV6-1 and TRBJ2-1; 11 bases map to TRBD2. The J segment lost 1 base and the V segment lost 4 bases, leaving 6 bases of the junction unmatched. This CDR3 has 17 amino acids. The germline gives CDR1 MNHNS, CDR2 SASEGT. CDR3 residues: CASSGVAGGLSYNEQFF. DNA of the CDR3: TGTGCCAGCAGTGGGGTAGCGGGGGGGCTGTCCTACAATGAGCAGTTCTTC.

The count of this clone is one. DNA of the CDR3: TGTGCCAGCAGCTTAGTTAGTAGGAACACTGAAGCTTTCTTT. Its translation is CASSLVSRNTEAFF. This chain links TRBV7-2 with TRBJ1-1; no clear D. The CDR3 is 14 amino acids. V was pared by 1 base and J by 1 base, with 7 bases between. Germline V gives CDR1 SGHTA, CDR2 FQGNSA.

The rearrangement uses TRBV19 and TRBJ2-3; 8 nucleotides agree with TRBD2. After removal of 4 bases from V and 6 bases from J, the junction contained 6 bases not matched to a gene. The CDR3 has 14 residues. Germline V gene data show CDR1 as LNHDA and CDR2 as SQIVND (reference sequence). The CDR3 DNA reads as TGTGCCAGTAGTACCCGGGGGGGCGTGGATACGCAGTATTTT. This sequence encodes CASSTRGGVDTQYF.

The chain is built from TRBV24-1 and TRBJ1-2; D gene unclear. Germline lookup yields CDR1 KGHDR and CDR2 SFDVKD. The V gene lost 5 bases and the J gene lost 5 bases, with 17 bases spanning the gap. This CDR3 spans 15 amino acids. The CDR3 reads CATSGTKDGGYGYTF. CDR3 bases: TGTGCCACCAGTGGTACTAAAGATGGAGGATATGGCTACACCTTC.

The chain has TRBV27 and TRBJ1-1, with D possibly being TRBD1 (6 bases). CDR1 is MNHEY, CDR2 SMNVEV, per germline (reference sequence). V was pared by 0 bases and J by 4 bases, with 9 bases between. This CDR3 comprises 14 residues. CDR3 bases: TGTGCCAGCAGTTTATCAGGGGGGAGCACTGAAGCTTTCTTT. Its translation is CASSLSGGSTEAFF.

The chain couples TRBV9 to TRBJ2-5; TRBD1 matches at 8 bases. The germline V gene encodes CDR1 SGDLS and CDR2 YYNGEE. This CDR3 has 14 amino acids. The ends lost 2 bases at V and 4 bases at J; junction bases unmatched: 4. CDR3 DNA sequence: TGTGCCAGCAGCGTCACAGGGGGTAGAGAGACCCAGTACTTC. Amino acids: CASSVTGGRETQYF.

Here the CDR3 reads CASSLGGYTDTQYF. The CDR3 DNA sequence: TGTGCCAGCAGCTTGGGGGGTTACACAGATACGCAGTATTTT. The chain carries TRBV11-1 and TRBJ2-3, with a possible D match to TRBD2 (6 bases). There are 14 residues in the CDR3. CDR1 is SGHAT and CDR2 is FQDESV in the germline V gene (reference sequence). V lost 3 bases and J lost 2, with 9 bases in between.

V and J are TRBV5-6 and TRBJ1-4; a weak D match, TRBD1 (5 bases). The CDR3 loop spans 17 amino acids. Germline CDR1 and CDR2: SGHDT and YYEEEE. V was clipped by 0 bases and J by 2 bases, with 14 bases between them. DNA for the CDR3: TGTGCCAGCAGCTTGGCCGTAGGGACGGGGACTAATGAAAAACTGTTTTTT. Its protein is CASSLAVGTGTNEKLFF.

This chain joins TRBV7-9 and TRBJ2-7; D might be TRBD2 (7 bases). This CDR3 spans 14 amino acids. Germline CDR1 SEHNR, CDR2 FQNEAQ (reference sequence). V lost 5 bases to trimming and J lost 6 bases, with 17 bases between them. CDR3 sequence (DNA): TGTGCCAGCAGCCCCGGGGCGGGGGCCCGCGAGCAGTACTTC. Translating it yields CASSPGAGAREQYF.

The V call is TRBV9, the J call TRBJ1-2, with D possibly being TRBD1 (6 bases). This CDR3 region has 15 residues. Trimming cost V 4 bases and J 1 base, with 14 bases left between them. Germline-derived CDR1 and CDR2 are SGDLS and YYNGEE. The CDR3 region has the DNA TGTGCCAGCAGCCCGGGGAGGGGGGTTAACTATGGCTACACCTTC. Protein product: CASSPGRGVNYGYTF.

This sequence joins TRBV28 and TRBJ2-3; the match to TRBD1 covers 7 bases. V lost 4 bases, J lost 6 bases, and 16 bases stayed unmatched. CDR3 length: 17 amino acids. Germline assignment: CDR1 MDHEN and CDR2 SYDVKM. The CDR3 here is CASSSHQTDRAKDTQYF. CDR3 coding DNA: TGTGCCAGCAGTTCCCATCAAACCGACAGGGCCAAGGATACGCAGTATTTT. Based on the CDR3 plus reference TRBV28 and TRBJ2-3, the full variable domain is DVKVTQSSRYLVKRTGEKVFLECVQDMDHENMFWYRQDPGLGLRLIYFSYDVKMKEKGDIPEGYSVSREKKERFSLILESASTNQTSMYLCASSSHQTDRAKDTQYFGPGTRLTVL.

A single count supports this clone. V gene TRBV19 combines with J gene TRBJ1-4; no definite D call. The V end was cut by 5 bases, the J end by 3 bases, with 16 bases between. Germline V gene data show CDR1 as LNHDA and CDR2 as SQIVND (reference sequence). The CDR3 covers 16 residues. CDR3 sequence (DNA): TGTGCCAGTAGTCCCCAGGACGGTCGGGCTAATGAAAAACTGTTTTTT. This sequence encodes CASSPQDGRANEKLFF.

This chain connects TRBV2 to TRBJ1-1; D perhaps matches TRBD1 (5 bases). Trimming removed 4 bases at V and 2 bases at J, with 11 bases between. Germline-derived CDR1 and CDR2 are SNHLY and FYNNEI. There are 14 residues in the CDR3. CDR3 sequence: CASSARQINTEAFF. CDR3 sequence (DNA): TGTGCCAGCAGTGCCAGACAGATTAACACTGAAGCTTTCTTT.

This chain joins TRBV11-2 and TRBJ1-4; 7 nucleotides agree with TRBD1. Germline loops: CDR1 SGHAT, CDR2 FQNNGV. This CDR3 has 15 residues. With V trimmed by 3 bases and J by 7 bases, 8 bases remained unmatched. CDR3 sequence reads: CASSFTDRATEKLFF. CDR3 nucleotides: TGTGCCAGCAGCTTTACCGACAGGGCGACTGAAAAACTGTTTTTT.

The CDR3 bases are TGTGCCAGCATGTGGCGAGGGTCTAATGAAAAACTGTTTTTT. Translation gives CASMWRGSNEKLFF. The chain links TRBV2 to TRBJ1-4; no firm D call. The CDR3 runs to 14 residues. The V gene's germline CDR1 is SNHLY and CDR2 FYNNEI. Trimming shortened V by 7 bases and J by 3 bases, and 12 bases separated the two germline ends. The full variable domain, rest sourced from reference TRBV2 and TRBJ1-4, is EPEVTQTPSHQVTQMGQEVILRCVPISNHLYFYWYRQILGQKVEFLVSFYNNEISEKSEIFDDQFSVERPDGSNFTLKIRSTKLEDSAMYFCASMWRGSNEKLFFGSGTQLSVL.

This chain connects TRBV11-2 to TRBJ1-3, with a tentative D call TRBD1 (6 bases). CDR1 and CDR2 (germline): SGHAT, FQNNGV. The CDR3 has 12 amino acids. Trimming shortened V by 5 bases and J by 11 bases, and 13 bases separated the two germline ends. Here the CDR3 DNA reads TGTGCCAGCAGCCAACAGGGTCGCGCCATATATTTT. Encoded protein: CASSQQGRAIYF.